The next 5 T cell receptor beta chains were all read from a single sample in a study of spatial heterogeneity in lung cancer. TCRdb reprocessed the 5' RACE reads with MiXCR, giving one entry per CDR3 protein. The sample lists roughly 40,000 distinct CDR3 sequences; 6% to 7% were seen once. This sample's time point: sample taken at primary tumor resection. Unsorted samples of tumor, nontumor lung or frozen PBMC had their whole RNA sequenced. Sequenced here: PBMCs, sampled at surgery. The receptor set was obtained from a female donor with early-stage non-small cell lung cancer.

At least ten counts were recorded for this clonotype. J is TRBJ1-5 and V is TRBV29-1; no clear D. Per germline, CDR1 SQVTM and CDR2 ANQGSEA. This CDR3 has 16 residues. Trimming took off 5 bases at V and 0 bases at J, with 17 bases between the two ends. Here the CDR3 reads CSVSAWGPPSNQPQHF. DNA of the CDR3: TGCAGCGTTTCAGCATGGGGTCCGCCTAGCAATCAGCCCCAGCATTTT.

This clonotype was detected many times. CDR3 in DNA: TGTGCCAGCAGCCAAATTCGGAGCGACACAGATACGCAGTATTTT. Translating it yields CASSQIRSDTDTQYF. The J gene is TRBJ2-3, the V gene TRBV3-1; no definite D call. Germline CDR1 reads LGHDT; CDR2 reads YNNKEL (reference sequence). This CDR3 comprises 15 residues. Trimming pared 2 bases from V and 2 bases from J, leaving 11 bases between.

The table lists this clonotype with a few counts. The V call is TRBV4-1, the J call TRBJ1-2, with D possibly TRBD1 on 5 matching bases. Germline values: CDR1 MGHRA, CDR2 YSYEKL. The CDR3 has 15 residues. Trimming removed 6 bases from V and 3 bases from J, with 17 bases in between. The CDR3 here is CASRHAGGSDYGYTF. The CDR3 coding sequence is TGCGCCAGCAGGCACGCCGGGGGTAGTGACTATGGCTACACCTTC.

This clonotype was counted only a few times. This sequence joins TRBV20-1 and TRBJ2-7; D gene unclear. V dropped 5 bases and J dropped 2 bases, with 16 bases sitting between them. This CDR3 contains 14 residues. Germline lookup yields CDR1 DFQATT and CDR2 SNEGSKA (reference sequence). CDR3 loop: CSAFSPGDPYEQYF. CDR3 bases: TGCAGTGCTTTTTCCCCGGGTGACCCCTACGAGCAGTACTTC.

The table lists this clonotype with many counts. J is TRBJ2-7 and V is TRBV7-6, with D perhaps matching TRBD2 (5 bases). CDR3 length equals 13 residues. CDR1 is SGHVS and CDR2 is FNYEAQ in the germline V gene. Trimming shortened V by 1 base and J by 6 bases, and 10 bases separated the two germline ends. The CDR3 sequence is CASSLDGVGEQYF. For the CDR3, the DNA is TGTGCCAGCAGCTTAGACGGGGTAGGCGAGCAGTACTTC. Combining the CDR3 with reference TRBV7-6 and TRBJ2-7 gives the whole variable domain GAGVSQSPRYKVTKRGQDVALRCDPISGHVSLYWYRQALGQGPEFLTYFNYEAQQDKSGLPNDRFSAERPEGSISTLTIQRTEQRDSAMYRCASSLDGVGEQYFGPGTRLTVT.